This TCR beta chain was found in a study of T cells in localized non-small cell lung cancer. Study-wide points: Uninvolved adjacent lung had the highest recorded T cell clonality, with tumor below it.

TCRdb's copy holds only in-frame clones and misses some; the assay was immunoSEQ multiplex PCR. Of some 3,400 clones listed, 20% to 25% are singletons. This CDR3 is 13 amino acids long. V shed 5 bases and J shed 0 bases, with 6 bases lying between them. The germline V gene encodes CDR1 MDHEN and CDR2 SYDVKM. This clone has more than one count but fewer than ten. Antigen unknown. The input for sequencing was lung tumor tissue, taken before any cancer treatment. This sequence joins TRBV28 and TRBJ2-3; D might be TRBD1 (5 bases). The TCR was taken from a woman aged 35 to 70 with stage I lung adenocarcinoma. In nucleotides, the CDR3 is TGTGCCAGCAGTCGACAGAGCACAGATACGCAGTATTTT. Protein sequence: CASSRQSTDTQYF.